These 7 T cell receptor beta chains came from one sample sequenced in a study of OX40 agonist ivuxolimab in advanced cancers. Generated by immunoSEQ multiplex PCR, the TCRdb table keeps only in-frame clones and is missing some. This sample carries fewer than 90,000 clones, 70% to 90% of them seen once, and the ten largest clones take 2.5%. Material: CD4+ or CD8+ T cells sorted from blood, obtained in a trial of the OX40 agonist ivuxolimab. These receptor sequences come from an adult with an advanced solid tumor such as melanoma, head and neck, liver or kidney cancer.

The chain carries TRBV30 and TRBJ1-4, with 7 bases matching TRBD1. The CDR3 loop spans 13 amino acids. V was clipped by 7 bases and J by 3 bases; unmatched bases: 5. Germline V gene sequence: CDR1 GTSNPN, CDR2 SVGIG (reference sequence). CDR3 region: CALLDRSNEKLFF. The CDR3 DNA sequence: TGTGCCTTACTGGACAGGTCTAATGAAAAACTGTTTTTT. The entire variable domain, with the rest obtained from reference TRBV30 and TRBJ1-4, is as follows: SQTIHQWPATLVQPVGSPLSLECTVEGTSNPNLYWYRQAAGRGLQLLFYSVGIGQISSEVPQNLSASRPQDRQFILSSKKLLLSDSGFYLCALLDRSNEKLFFGSGTQLSVL.

The rearrangement links TRBV27 to TRBJ1-1; the D is unclear. Trimming pared 5 bases from V and 1 base from J, leaving 8 bases between. Per germline, CDR1 MNHEY and CDR2 SMNVEV (reference sequence). The CDR3 spans 13 residues. The CDR3, as DNA: TGTGCCAGCAGTGAGTTCAGGAACACTGAAGCTTTCTTT. Its protein is CASSEFRNTEAFF.

V and J are TRBV6-1 and TRBJ2-7; TRBD1 might be the D (6 bases). Between the trimmed V and J ends, which lost 4 bases and 3 bases, there was a span of 13 bases. CDR1 and CDR2 (germline): MNHNS, SASEGT. The CDR3 sequence is 14 residues long. The CDR3 protein is CASSVTGQSYEQYV. The CDR3 region has the DNA TGTGCCAGCAGTGTTACAGGGCAAAGCTACGAGCAGTACGTC.

The chain carries TRBV18 and TRBJ2-1, with D maybe TRBD1 (5 bases). Germline CDR1 is KGHSH and CDR2 is LQKENI. Trimming pared 5 bases from V and 0 bases from J, leaving 11 bases between. This CDR3 has 15 amino acids. This CDR3 reads CASSEQASSYNEQFF. The CDR3 DNA reads as TGTGCCAGCTCAGAACAGGCGAGCTCCTACAATGAGCAGTTCTTC.

The chain is built from TRBV5-4 and TRBJ2-3; D gene unclear. Germline-derived CDR1 and CDR2 are SGHNT and YYREEE (reference sequence). V was shortened by 1 base and J by 4 bases, with 7 bases between the two germline ends. This CDR3 contains 13 residues. The CDR3 DNA reads as TGTGCCAGCAGCTTGTCTGGTGCAGATACGCAGTATTTT. Its translation is CASSLSGADTQYF.

The table lists this clone with a count of one. The chain uses TRBV9 and TRBJ2-3, with 7 bases lining up with TRBD2. The CDR3 runs to 15 residues. V trimming: 4 bases; J trimming: 2 bases; junction bases outside the gene matches: 7. Germline lookup yields CDR1 SGDLS and CDR2 YYNGEE. The CDR3: CASSLSGAHTDTQYF. The CDR3 coding sequence is TGTGCCAGCAGCCTGAGCGGGGCCCACACAGATACGCAGTATTTT. The full variable domain, with the rest looked up from reference TRBV9 and TRBJ2-3, is DSGVTQTPKHLITATGQRVTLRCSPRSGDLSVYWYQQSLDQGLQFLIQYYNGEERAKGNILERFSAQQFPDLHSELNLSSLELGDSALYFCASSLSGAHTDTQYFGPGTRLTVL.

The rearrangement joins TRBV5-1 to TRBJ2-7, with D hard to call. Germline loops: CDR1 SGHRS, CDR2 YFSETQ. The CDR3 loop spans 12 amino acids. The ends were cut back, 5 bases at V and 1 base at J, with 7 bases in the middle. This chain's CDR3 is CASREQSYEQYF. DNA of the CDR3: TGCGCCAGCAGGGAGCAGTCCTACGAGCAGTACTTC.